The 9 T cell receptor beta chains in this list originate from one sample, sequenced in a study of read filtering for tumor transcriptome and immune sequencing. Molecular barcoded adaptors covering alpha/delta and beta/gamma chains were used on approximately 400 ng RNA. TCRdb called the reads again in MiXCR, with one record for every CDR3 protein. Among fewer than 50,000 distinct CDR3 sequences listed, roughly 15% were seen once. Sequencing was done on a sample of a population of CD138-negative cells sorted from bone marrow. Source of these receptors: a donor at least 40 years old with multiple myeloma.

This clonotype appeared many times. The gene calls are TRBV2 and TRBJ2-1; D unresolved. The CDR3 totals 12 residues. Germline CDR1 reads SNHLY; CDR2 reads FYNNEI. Trimming shortened V by 6 bases and J by 7 bases, and 10 bases separated the two germline ends. DNA for the CDR3: TGTGCCAGCAGGGCGGAACGGAATGAGCAGTTCTTC. It yields the protein CASRAERNEQFF.

This clonotype was observed many times. The chain couples TRBV7-8 to TRBJ2-3; the match to TRBD2 covers 7 bases. The CDR3 length is 18 residues. The germline CDR1 and CDR2 sequences are SGHVS and FQNEAQ. V shed 5 bases, J shed 4 bases, and the junction held 18 bases outside the gene matches. This chain's CDR3 is CASSPGGGLHRSPDTQYF. In DNA, the CDR3 is TGTGCCAGCAGCCCGGGGGGAGGACTCCACCGTTCCCCAGATACGCAGTATTTT.

V gene TRBV28 combines with J gene TRBJ2-7, with 9 bases lining up with TRBD1. Unmatched junction bases numbered 6, after V lost 6 bases and J lost 6 bases. The CDR3 consists of 13 residues. Germline V gives CDR1 MDHEN, CDR2 SYDVKM. Here the CDR3 reads CASSTGTGTEQYF. The CDR3, as DNA: TGTGCCAGCAGCACCGGGACAGGGACCGAGCAGTACTTC.

This clonotype came up many times. The junction does not match germline at one end; this may be a read error. This chain links TRBV20-1 with TRBJ2-5; 12 nucleotides agree with TRBD2. This CDR3 spans 14 amino acids. Germline assignment: CDR1 DFQATT and CDR2 SNEGSKA (reference sequence). CDR3 amino acids: CSARLAGVEETQYF. The CDR3 nucleotides are TGTAGTGCTAGACTAGCGGGAGTTGAGGAGACCCAGTACTTC.

The chain couples TRBV20-1 to TRBJ2-3; D not resolved. CDR1 is DFQATT and CDR2 is SNEGSKA in the germline V gene (reference sequence). V gave up 2 bases and J gave up 4 bases, with 4 bases separating them. The CDR3 totals 11 residues. Here the CDR3 reads CSARIADTQYF. The DNA of the CDR3 is TGCAGTGCTAGAATTGCAGATACGCAGTATTTT.

This clonotype was detected many times. V is TRBV11-1 and J is TRBJ1-2, with TRBD1 identical over 12 bases. CDR1 and CDR2 (germline): SGHAT, FQDESV (reference sequence). Trimming at V came to 5 bases and at J to 8 bases, leaving 9 bases not matched to a gene. The CDR3 consists of 15 residues. The CDR3 DNA reads as TGTGCCAGCAGCCCTGGGACAGGGGGCATGGGAGGCTACACCTTC. As protein: CASSPGTGGMGGYTF.

This clonotype was observed at least ten times. This chain joins TRBV20-1 and TRBJ2-5; D uncertain. The germline gives CDR1 DFQATT, CDR2 SNEGSKA (reference sequence). The ends were cut back, 0 bases at V and 1 base at J, with 9 bases in the middle. The CDR3 is made up of 14 amino acids. This CDR3 is CSARDIGSQETQYF. The CDR3 region has the DNA TGCAGTGCTAGAGATATAGGTTCCCAAGAGACCCAGTACTTC.

The table lists this clonotype with many counts. This chain joins TRBV6-2 or TRBV6-3 and TRBJ1-5, with D possibly TRBD1 on 6 matching bases. Looked up from germline, CDR1 is MNHEY and CDR2 is SVGEGT. V gave up 6 bases and J gave up 6 bases, with 15 bases separating them. CDR3 length: 14 residues. This CDR3 is CASRKGGAGQPQHF. CDR3 DNA: TGTGCCAGCAGAAAGGGGGGGGCCGGTCAGCCCCAGCATTTT.

This clonotype was picked up many times. A read error may produce the germline difference seen at one junction end. V and J are TRBV10-3 and TRBJ2-1, with 12 bases fitting TRBD2. In germline, CDR1 is ENHRY, CDR2 SYGVKD. CDR3 size: 16 residues. The chain's CDR3 is CAISAGLAGSSNEQFF. For the CDR3, the DNA is TGTGCCATCAGTGCGGGACTAGCGGGTTCCTCCAATGAGCAGTTCTTC.